The 22 T cell receptor beta chains reported below all come from one sample, sequenced in a study of tumor and adjacent non-tumor tissue in lung cancer. TCRbeta libraries were built with three rounds of nested PCR, modified from ARM-PCR. TCRdb re-analysed the multiplex PCR reads in MiXCR, keeping a single row per CDR3 protein. The table includes about 93,000 distinct CDR3 sequences, approximately 70% detected once. This sample's RNA came from whole unsorted tissue. Material: lung tumor tissue. These receptors were obtained from a man aged 60 to 69 with non-small cell lung cancer.

Concerning this clonotype: The junction shows a germline mismatch at one end, possibly a read error. The chain combines TRBV20-1 with TRBJ2-1; 8 bases line up with TRBD1. This CDR3 comprises 14 residues. Germline CDR1 DFQATT, CDR2 SNEGSKA (reference sequence). The CDR3 region is CGASTGGKGNEQFF. The DNA of the CDR3 is TGCGGTGCCAGCACAGGGGGTAAAGGCAATGAGCAGTTCTTC.

This clonotype was detected ten times or more. The chain carries TRBV6-6 and TRBJ1-5; maybe TRBD1 (6 bases). Trimming shortened V by 6 bases and J by 5 bases, and 17 bases separated the two germline ends. In germline, CDR1 is MNHNY, CDR2 SVGAGI (reference sequence). The CDR3 has 15 residues. The CDR3 DNA sequence: TGTGCCAGCAGCGTCGGACAGCCAAAGGATCAGCCCCAGCATTTT. Its translation: CASSVGQPKDQPQHF.

In regard to this clonotype: Compared with germline, one end of the junction differs, possibly owing to a read error. The rearrangement uses TRBV7-9 and TRBJ2-2, with 9 bases that match TRBD2. Germline CDR1 SEHNR, CDR2 FQNEAQ (reference sequence). The CDR3 is 16 residues long. CDR3 residues: CAGSFLAGVGTGELFF. Here the CDR3 DNA reads TGTGCCGGCAGCTTTTTAGCGGGAGTTGGAACCGGGGAGCTGTTTTTT.

About this clonotype itself: At one end, the junction sequence differs from germline, possibly due to a read error. The chain employs TRBV10-2 and TRBJ1-1; possibly TRBD1 for D (6 bases). This CDR3 has 14 residues. Germline V gene data show CDR1 as WSHSY and CDR2 as SAAADI. CDR3 nucleotides: TGTCCCAGTAAACTTAGGGGGGAGAACACTGAAGCTTTCTTT. As protein: CPSKLRGENTEAFF.

A note on this clonotype: Mismatch with germline at one junction end may stem from a read error. The chain couples TRBV11-2 to TRBJ2-3; unclear D gene. Germline V CDR1 and CDR2: SGHAT, FQNNGV. CDR3 length equals 12 residues. The CDR3 loop reads CASSRGSDTQYF. In DNA, the CDR3 is TGTGCCAGCAGCAGAGGTTCAGATACACAGTATTTT.

This clonotype came up once. A read error may produce the germline difference seen at one junction end. V is TRBV20-1 and J is TRBJ2-3; D perhaps matches TRBD1 (5 bases). CDR1 and CDR2 from the germline V gene are DFQATT and SNEGSKA (reference sequence). The CDR3 covers 14 residues. CDR3 in amino acids: CSASIGVGPDMQYF. In DNA form, the CDR3 reads TGCAGTGCTTCGATAGGGGTGGGGCCAGATATGCAGTATTTT.

The chain uses TRBV11-3 and TRBJ2-1; D gene ambiguous. Trimming shortened V by 10 bases and J by 7 bases, and 20 bases separated the two germline ends. CDR1 and CDR2 (germline): SGHNT, YENEEA. The CDR3 runs to 14 residues. The CDR3 DNA is TGTGCCACCCAGAGGCTAGAGGAAGCTAATGAGCAGTTCTTC. Protein product: CATQRLEEANEQFF.

This clonotype was recorded many times. A much larger clone lies a single base off, so this may be a read error. CDR3 nucleotide sequence: TGTGCCAGCAGCCAAGACCGACAGTTCTATAGCTACACCTTC. It yields the protein CASSQDRQFYSYTF. The chain couples TRBV4-2 to TRBJ1-2, with D maybe TRBD1 (5 bases). Germline loops: CDR1 LGHNA, CDR2 YNFKEQ. The CDR3 sequence is 14 residues long.

Comment on this clonotype: Its ends do not fully match the called genes, so a read error is possible. J is TRBJ2-5 and V is TRBV11-3; no clear D. The CDR3 is 15 residues long. The germline gives CDR1 SGHNT, CDR2 YENEEA. The DNA of the CDR3 is TGTACCAGCAGCTTAGATTCAGGAGACGAAGAGACCCAGTACTTC. Translation: CTSSLDSGDEETQYF.

As to this clonotype: Since no conserved phenylalanine or tryptophan closes the CDR3, a read error is the likely cause. This sequence joins TRBV6-6 and TRBJ1-2, with D tentatively TRBD1 (6 bases). The germline V gene encodes CDR1 MNHNY and CDR2 SVGAGI (reference sequence). V shed 5 bases and J shed 9 bases, with 10 bases lying between them. The CDR3 is made up of 11 amino acids. Here the CDR3 reads CASSGGGSYTL. DNA for the CDR3: TGTGCCAGCAGTGGGGGCGGCAGCTACACCCTC.

This clonotype was recorded once. A read error may account for a junction end that differs from germline. V is TRBV5-4 and J is TRBJ2-2, with 10 bases identical to TRBD1. Germline CDR1 and CDR2: SGHNT and YYREEE (reference sequence). The CDR3 has 16 residues. The CDR3 nucleotides are TGTGCCAGCAGCGGGGGACAGGGGAAGAACACCTGGGAGCTCTTTTTT. The encoded protein is CASSGGQGKNTWELFF.

In the case of this clonotype: Mismatch with germline at one junction end may stem from a read error. The V gene is TRBV5-4, the J gene TRBJ1-6, with unresolved D. This CDR3 is 14 amino acids long. Germline V gene sequence: CDR1 SGHNT, CDR2 YYREEE (reference sequence). CDR3: CASSLDRPYSALHF. Written as DNA, the CDR3 is TGTGCCAGTAGCTTGGATAGGCCCTATTCAGCCCTCCACTTT.

As for this clonotype: The junction and the germline gene differ at one end; a read error may be behind it. The V gene is TRBV12-3 or TRBV12-4, the J gene TRBJ2-6; D unclear. The CDR3 loop spans 14 amino acids. In nucleotides, the CDR3 is TGTACCAGCAGGCAAAGATCCGGGGCCAACGTCCTGACTTTC. Its translation is CTSRQRSGANVLTF.

Of note for this clonotype: This clone may be a read error of a much larger clone one base away. This chain connects TRBV20-1 to TRBJ2-7; tentatively, D is TRBD1 (6 bases). This CDR3 is built from 13 residues. Germline V gene data show CDR1 as DFQATT and CDR2 as SNEGSKA (reference sequence). The chain's CDR3 is CSTRGSLVGEQYF. CDR3 in DNA: TGCAGTACTAGGGGGAGTCTAGTTGGCGAGCAGTACTTC.

Comments on this clonotype: An end of the junction does not agree with germline; a read error may underlie this. The chain uses TRBV12-3 or TRBV12-4 and TRBJ2-3; D possibly corresponds to TRBD2 (5 bases). The CDR3 covers 14 residues. The CDR3 loop reads CASSLVEVPDTQYF. CDR3 coding DNA: TGTGCCAGCAGTTTAGTGGAGGTGCCAGATACGCAATATTTT.

In its sample, this clonotype was seen a few times. One junction end does not reproduce the germline sequence, and a read error may be involved. V usage is TRBV28 and J usage is TRBJ1-5; D possibly corresponds to TRBD1 (6 bases). The germline CDR1 and CDR2 sequences are MDHEN and SYDVKM. The CDR3 runs to 16 residues. The CDR3 nucleotides are TGTGCTAGCAGGGTATTAGGGGGACAAGAGGATCAGCCCAAGCATTTT. It specifies CASRVLGGQEDQPKHF.

The table lists this clonotype with a count of one. The junction departs from germline at one end; a sequencing error may be responsible. The genes are TRBV6-1 and TRBJ2-2; 10 bases map to TRBD2. Germline CDR1 MNHNS, CDR2 SASEGT. This CDR3 spans 15 amino acids. CDR3 DNA sequence: TGTGTCAGCAGTACCTCTAGCGGGGGTGGCGGGGACCTGTTTTTT. The encoded protein is CVSSTSSGGGGDLFF.

Of note for this clonotype: One base away lies a much larger clone, so this may be a sequencing read error. The chain combines TRBV14 with TRBJ1-1; maybe TRBD1 (5 bases). The CDR3 is 14 amino acids. CDR1 and CDR2 from the germline V gene are SGHDN and FVKESK. The CDR3 loop reads CTSSQVGGNTEAFF. The CDR3 DNA sequence: TGTACCAGCAGCCAAGTTGGGGGGAACACTGAAGCTTTCTTT.

This clonotype was recorded at least ten times. The rearrangement joins TRBV4-1 to TRBJ2-5; no firm D call. CDR1 and CDR2 from the germline V gene are MGHRA and YSYEKL. This CDR3 has 14 residues. V was trimmed by 0 bases and J by 5 bases, leaving 10 bases between them. The CDR3 DNA is TGCGCCAGCAGCCAAGATCCCGTTTTGGAGACCCAGTACTTC. Protein: CASSQDPVLETQYF.

The V gene is TRBV18, the J gene TRBJ2-7; 11 nucleotides align to TRBD1. The V and J ends lost 4 bases and 3 bases, in that order; junction bases with no gene match: 5. The CDR3 has 15 residues. Germline assignment: CDR1 KGHSH and CDR2 LQKENI. The CDR3 region has the DNA TGTGCCAGCTCACAAGGACAGGGGGCTTTCTACGAGCAGTACTTC. It encodes CASSQGQGAFYEQYF.

Concerning this clonotype itself: Its ends do not fully match the called genes, so a read error is possible. This chain uses TRBV4-3 with TRBJ2-1; the D gene is possibly TRBD1 (6 bases). Germline V gene sequence: CDR1 LGHNA, CDR2 YSLEER. The CDR3 is made up of 15 amino acids. The CDR3 spells CASSQEERRGNEQFF. CDR3 nucleotides: TGCGCCAGCAGCCAAGAGGAGCGCAGGGGTAATGAACAGTTCTTC.

Worth noting for this clonotype: A junction end diverges from the germline sequence, so it may reflect a read error. V is TRBV6-1 and J is TRBJ2-7; no clear D gene. This CDR3 is built from 12 residues. Germline values: CDR1 MNHNS, CDR2 SASEGT. CDR3 region: CASSLTFYEQYF. CDR3 in DNA: TGTGCCAGCAGCCTTACGTTTTACGAGCAGTATTTC.